This T cell receptor (beta chain) was profiled in a study of cytomegalovirus exposure and HLA in healthy donors. PCR was performed using 60 Vbeta and 13 Jbeta primers. Assay used: immunoSEQ multiplex PCR; TCRdb lists only in-frame clones, some missing. The data show fewer than 250,000 clones, around 73% seen once. Study outcomes and limitations: Specificity for CMV antigens was confirmed in vitro for three of the CMV-associated chains.

Losses at the gene ends were 2 bases for V and 3 bases for J; bases not matched to a gene: 5. The CDR3 is 14 amino acids. Germline V gene lookup returns CDR1 SGHDT and CDR2 YYEEEE. Comments on this clone: Its antigen is still unknown.

This clonotype was obtained from a male donor in good health and CMV-seronegative. The sequencing sample was made of PBMCs. The J gene is TRBJ2-7, the V gene TRBV5-6; 7 bases align to TRBD1. The CDR3 here is CASSFGQDNYEQYF. For the CDR3, the DNA is TGTGCCAGCAGCTTTGGACAGGATAACTACGAGCAGTACTTC.